The entry below describes one TCR beta chain. The antigen is unknown. An end of the junction differs from the germline gene, which may be a read error. The data stem from a study of tumor-infiltrating lymphocytes in primary liver carcinoma. Study in general: Patients underwent resection of primary liver carcinoma. Patients of both sexes were 30 to 69 years old. Study results and caveats: The difference in top-250-clone fraction between tumors and blood was significant, favoring tumors (p = 0.039).

Reverse transcription of about 500 ng total RNA with a constant-region primer produced TCR beta cDNA. Libraries covering TCR beta were generated through three nested multiplex PCR rounds (using a slightly modified ARM-PCR). A C-beta reverse primer was combined with TRBV1-TRBV30 forward primers in the first two PCR rounds, and each round had roughly 11 cycles. TCRdb reprocessed the multiplex PCR reads with MiXCR, giving one entry per CDR3 protein. The profile shows approximately 330,000 distinct CDR3 sequences, about 61% of them singletons. This CDR3 has 12 residues. Per the germline V gene, CDR1 is SGHNT and CDR2 is YYREEE (reference sequence). Germline DNA was also extracted, with blood RNA taken from unsorted whole blood. About 4 milliliters of peripheral blood were gathered ahead of the operation.

This sequence was found in a middle-aged man with primary liver carcinoma and hepatitis B virus infection. The chain employs TRBV5-4 and TRBJ1-1, with TRBD1 as a possible D gene (5 bases). The material sequenced was peripheral blood. The CDR3 DNA reads as TGTGCCAGCAGCTCCCAGGGAGGGCAAGCCTTCTTT. It encodes CASSSQGGQAFF.